These T cell receptor beta chains were read from a single sample in a study of cytomegalovirus exposure and HLA in healthy donors. Sequenced by immunoSEQ multiplex PCR; TCRdb stores in-frame clones only, minus some. Of 95,000 to 150,000 clones listed, approximately 80% are singletons. Material for sequencing was PBMCs. The receptors here all came from a man aged 18 to 29 in good health and CMV-seronegative. The CDR3 runs from the conserved cysteine through the conserved F or W. The D gene is left open where the match is weak. Clone size is shown for a subset of rows, as once, few, many or a class of expanded clone.

len	abundance	v_gene	j_gene	d_gene	CDR3aa	CDR3nt
18	-	TRBV19	TRBJ1-5	TRBD1	CASSTFYNLGQGYQPQHF	TGTGCCAGTAGTACCTTTTACAACCTCGGACAGGGATATCAGCCCCAGCATTTT
16	-	TRBV6-6	TRBJ2-3	-	CASSRDWTPSTDTQYF	TGTGCCAGCAGTCGGGACTGGACCCCTAGCACAGATACGCAGTATTTT
18	-	TRBV18	TRBJ2-2	-	CASSLYVPSTYLTGELFF	TGTGCCAGCTCACTATACGTACCTAGTACGTATCTCACCGGGGAGCTGTTTTTT
13	-	TRBV4-3	TRBJ2-7	TRBD1	CASSQTGRDEQYF	TGCGCCAGCTCACAGACAGGGAGAGACGAGCAGTACTTC
15	-	TRBV19	TRBJ1-6	-	CASSPNGQFNSPLHF	TGTGCCAGTAGTCCTAATGGACAGTTTAATTCACCCCTCCACTTT
15	-	TRBV7-8	TRBJ1-1	TRBD1	CASSLERTGLTEAFF	TGTGCCAGCAGCTTAGAACGGACAGGGCTCACTGAAGCTTTCTTT
12	-	TRBV6-6	TRBJ2-7	-	CASVDWSYEQYF	TGTGCCAGCGTGGACTGGTCCTACGAGCAGTACTTC
15	once	TRBV5-6	TRBJ2-3	TRBD1	CASSLGDRDADTQYF	TGTGCCAGCAGCTTGGGTGACAGGGACGCAGATACGCAGTATTTT
12	few	TRBV18	TRBJ2-3	-	CASSPSSDTQYF	TGTGCCAGCTCACCCTCGTCGGATACGCAGTATTTT
15	-	TRBV6-6	TRBJ1-3	TRBD1	CASSYEGTAVNTIYF	TGTGCCAGCAGTTACGAGGGGACAGCAGTCAACACCATATATTTT